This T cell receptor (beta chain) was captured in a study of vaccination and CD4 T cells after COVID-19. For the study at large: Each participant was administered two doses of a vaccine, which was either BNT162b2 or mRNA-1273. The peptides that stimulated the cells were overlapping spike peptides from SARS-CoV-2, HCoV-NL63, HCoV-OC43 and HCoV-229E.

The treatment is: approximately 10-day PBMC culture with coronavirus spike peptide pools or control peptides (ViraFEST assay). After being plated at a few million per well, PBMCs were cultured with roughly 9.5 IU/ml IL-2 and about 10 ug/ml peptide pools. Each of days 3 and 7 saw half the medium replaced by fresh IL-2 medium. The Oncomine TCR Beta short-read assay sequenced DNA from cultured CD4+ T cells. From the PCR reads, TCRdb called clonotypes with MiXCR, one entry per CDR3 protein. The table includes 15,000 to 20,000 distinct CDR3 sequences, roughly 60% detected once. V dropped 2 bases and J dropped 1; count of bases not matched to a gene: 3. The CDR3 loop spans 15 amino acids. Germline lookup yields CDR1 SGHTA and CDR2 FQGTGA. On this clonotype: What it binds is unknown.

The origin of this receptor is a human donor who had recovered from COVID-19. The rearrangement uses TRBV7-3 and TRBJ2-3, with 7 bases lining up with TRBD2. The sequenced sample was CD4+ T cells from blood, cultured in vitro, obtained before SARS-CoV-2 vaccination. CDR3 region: CASSLGGRGTDTQYF. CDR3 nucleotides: TGTGCCAGCAGCTTAGGCGGGAGAGGCACAGATACGCAGTATTTT.